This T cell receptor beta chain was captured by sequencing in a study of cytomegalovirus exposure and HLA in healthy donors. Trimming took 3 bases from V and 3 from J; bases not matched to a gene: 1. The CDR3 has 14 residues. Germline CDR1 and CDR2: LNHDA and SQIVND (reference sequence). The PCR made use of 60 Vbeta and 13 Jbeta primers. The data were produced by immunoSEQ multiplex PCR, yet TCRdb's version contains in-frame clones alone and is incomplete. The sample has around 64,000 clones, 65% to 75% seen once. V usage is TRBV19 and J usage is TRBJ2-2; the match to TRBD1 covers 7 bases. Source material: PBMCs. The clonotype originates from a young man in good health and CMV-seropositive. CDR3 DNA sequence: TGTGCCAGTAGTATTCAGGGGGACACCGGGGAGCTGTTTTTT. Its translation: CASSIQGDTGELFF.